This note documents a single T cell receptor beta chain sequence. As yet, its antigen is unknown. Germline CDR1 GTSNPN, CDR2 SVGIG (reference sequence). The CDR3 has 15 residues. Losses at the gene ends were 5 bases for V and 3 bases for J; bases not matched to a gene: 11. Participants comprised healthy donors of bone marrow. The sample originates from a study of cytomegalovirus exposure and HLA in healthy donors. Findings of the study overall: In a later analysis, V- and J-gene trimming of beta chains associated with a DCLRE1C missense variant, replicated independently. A list of roughly 160 TCR beta chains associated with cytomegalovirus was given.

PCR amplification relied on 60 Vbeta primers (plus 13 Jbeta primers). Original data processing: Unique TCR beta chains numbered about 79 million in a later analysis, with around 10 million shared. Repertoires were generated with immunoSEQ multiplex PCR, while TCRdb's copy carries only in-frame clones and drops some. That table gives V, J and clone size, and the DNA gave D and trimming. Altogether 90,000 to 120,000 clones are present, approximately 74% being singletons, with the ten largest covering 12% to 15%. The chain has TRBV30 and TRBJ2-3, with TRBD2 matching over 7 bases. Sequencing was performed on PBMCs. This receptor was taken from a woman aged 40 to 55 in good health and CMV-seropositive. The CDR3 bases are TGTGCCTGGGACTATCGCCCAGCGGGGACAGATACGCAGTATTTT. Residues: CAWDYRPAGTDTQYF.